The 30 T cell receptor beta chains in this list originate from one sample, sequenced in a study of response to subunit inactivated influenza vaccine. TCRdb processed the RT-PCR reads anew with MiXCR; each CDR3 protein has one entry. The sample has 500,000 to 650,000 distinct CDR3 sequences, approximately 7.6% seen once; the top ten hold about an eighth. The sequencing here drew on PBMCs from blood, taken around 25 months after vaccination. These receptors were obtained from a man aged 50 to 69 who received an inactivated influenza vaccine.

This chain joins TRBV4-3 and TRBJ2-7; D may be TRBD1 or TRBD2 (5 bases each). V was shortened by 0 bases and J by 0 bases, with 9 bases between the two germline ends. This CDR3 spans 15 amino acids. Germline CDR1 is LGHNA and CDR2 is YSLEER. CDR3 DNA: TGCGCCAGCAGCCAAGATGGGACCGACTCCTACGAGCAGTACTTC. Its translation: CASSQDGTDSYEQYF.

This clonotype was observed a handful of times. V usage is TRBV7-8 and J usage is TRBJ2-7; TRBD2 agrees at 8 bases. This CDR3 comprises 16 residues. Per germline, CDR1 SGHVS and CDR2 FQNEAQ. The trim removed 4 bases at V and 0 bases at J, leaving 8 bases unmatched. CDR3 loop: CASSWGAGAISYEQYF. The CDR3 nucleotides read TGTGCCAGCAGCTGGGGAGCGGGGGCCATCTCCTACGAGCAGTACTTC.

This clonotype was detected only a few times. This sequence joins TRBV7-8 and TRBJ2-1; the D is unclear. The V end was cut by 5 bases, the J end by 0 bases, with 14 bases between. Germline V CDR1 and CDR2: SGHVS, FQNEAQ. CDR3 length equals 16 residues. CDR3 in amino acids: CASSPAGTYSYNEQFF. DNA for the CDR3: TGTGCCAGCAGCCCCGCCGGAACCTACTCCTACAATGAGCAGTTCTTC.

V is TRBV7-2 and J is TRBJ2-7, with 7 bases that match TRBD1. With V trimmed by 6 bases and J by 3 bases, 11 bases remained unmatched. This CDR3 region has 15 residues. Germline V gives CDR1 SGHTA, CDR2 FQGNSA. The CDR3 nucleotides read TGTGCCAGCAGTTTGACCTCCGGGACAGACTACGAGCAGTACTTC. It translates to CASSLTSGTDYEQYF.

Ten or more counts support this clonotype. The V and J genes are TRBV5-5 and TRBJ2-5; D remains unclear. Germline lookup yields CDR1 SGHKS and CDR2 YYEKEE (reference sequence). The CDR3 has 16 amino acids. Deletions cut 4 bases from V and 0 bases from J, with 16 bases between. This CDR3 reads CASSKTFSWYQETQYF. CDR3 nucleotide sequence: TGTGCCAGCAGCAAAACCTTCAGTTGGTACCAAGAGACCCAGTACTTC.

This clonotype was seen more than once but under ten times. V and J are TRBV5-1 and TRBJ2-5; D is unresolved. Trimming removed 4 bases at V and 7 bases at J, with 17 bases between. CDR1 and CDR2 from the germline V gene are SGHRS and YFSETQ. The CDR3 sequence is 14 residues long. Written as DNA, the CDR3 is TGCGCCAGCAGCCGCGACCCGAGTTACGGGACCCAGTACTTC. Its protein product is CASSRDPSYGTQYF. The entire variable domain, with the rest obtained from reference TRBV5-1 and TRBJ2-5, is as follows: KAGVTQTPRYLIKTRGQQVTLSCSPISGHRSVSWYQQTPGQGLQFLFEYFSETQRNKGNFPGRFSGRQFSNSRSEMNVSTLELGDSALYLCASSRDPSYGTQYFGPGTRLLVL.

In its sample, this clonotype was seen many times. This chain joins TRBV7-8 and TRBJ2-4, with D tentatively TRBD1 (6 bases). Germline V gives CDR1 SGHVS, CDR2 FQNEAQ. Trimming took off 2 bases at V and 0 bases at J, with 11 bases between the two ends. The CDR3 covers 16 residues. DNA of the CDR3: TGTGCCAGCAGCTTAAGGCAGGGGCTAGCCAAAAACATTCAGTACTTC. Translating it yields CASSLRQGLAKNIQYF.

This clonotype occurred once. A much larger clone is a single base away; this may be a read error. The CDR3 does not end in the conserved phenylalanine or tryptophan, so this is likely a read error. CDR3 protein: CASSLTPGNNNEQFL. The CDR3 coding sequence is TGCGCCAGCAGCTTGACACCCGGAAACAACAATGAGCAGTTCTTA. The chain uses TRBV5-1 and TRBJ2-1; no reliable D call. V shed 1 base and J shed 5 bases, with 13 bases lying between them. CDR3 length equals 15 residues. Germline values: CDR1 SGHRS, CDR2 YFSETQ.

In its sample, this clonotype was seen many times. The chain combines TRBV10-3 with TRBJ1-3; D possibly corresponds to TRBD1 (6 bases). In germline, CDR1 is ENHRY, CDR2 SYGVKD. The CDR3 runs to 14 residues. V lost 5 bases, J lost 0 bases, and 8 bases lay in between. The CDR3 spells CAISKDSSGNTIYF. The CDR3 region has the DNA TGTGCCATCAGTAAGGACAGCTCTGGAAACACCATATATTTT.

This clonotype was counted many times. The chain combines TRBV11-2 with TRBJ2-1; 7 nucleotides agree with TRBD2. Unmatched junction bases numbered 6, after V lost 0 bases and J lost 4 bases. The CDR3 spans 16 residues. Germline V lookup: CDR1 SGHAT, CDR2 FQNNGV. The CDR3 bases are TGTGCCAGCAGCTTAGACCCGGGACTACTGTACAATGAGCAGTTCTTC. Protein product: CASSLDPGLLYNEQFF.

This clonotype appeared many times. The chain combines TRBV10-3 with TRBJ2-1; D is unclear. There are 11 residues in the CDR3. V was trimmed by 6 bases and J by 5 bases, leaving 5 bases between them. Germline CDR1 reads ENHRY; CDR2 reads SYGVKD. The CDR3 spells CAISGNNEQFF. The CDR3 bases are TGTGCCATCAGCGGAAACAATGAGCAGTTCTTC.

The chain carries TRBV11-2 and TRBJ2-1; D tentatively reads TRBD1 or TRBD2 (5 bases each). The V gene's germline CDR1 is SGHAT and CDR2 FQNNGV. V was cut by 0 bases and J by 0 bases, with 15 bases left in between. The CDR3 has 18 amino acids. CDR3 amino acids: CASSLDPGRRSSYNEQFF. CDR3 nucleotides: TGTGCCAGCAGCTTAGACCCGGGACGCCGGAGCTCCTACAATGAGCAGTTCTTC.

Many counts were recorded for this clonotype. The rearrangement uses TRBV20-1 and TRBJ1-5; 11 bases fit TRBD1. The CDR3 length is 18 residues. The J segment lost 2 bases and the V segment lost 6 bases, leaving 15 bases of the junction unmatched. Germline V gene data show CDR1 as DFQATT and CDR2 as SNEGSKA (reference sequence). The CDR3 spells CSAPTTGQGEIGNQPQHF. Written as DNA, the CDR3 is TGCAGTGCACCCACTACGGGACAGGGGGAGATTGGCAATCAGCCCCAGCATTTT.

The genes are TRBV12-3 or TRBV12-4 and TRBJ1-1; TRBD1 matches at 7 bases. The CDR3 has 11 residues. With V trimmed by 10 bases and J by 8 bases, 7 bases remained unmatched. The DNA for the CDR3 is TGTGCCACGACTGGGACAGCCGAAGCTTTCTTT. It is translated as CATTGTAEAFF.

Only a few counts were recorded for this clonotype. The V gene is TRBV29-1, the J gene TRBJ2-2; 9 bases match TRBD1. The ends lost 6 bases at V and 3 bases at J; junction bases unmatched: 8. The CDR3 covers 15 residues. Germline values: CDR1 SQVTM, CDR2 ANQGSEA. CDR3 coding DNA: TGCAGCGTAGACGAAGACAGGGGGTACACCGGGGAGCTGTTTTTT. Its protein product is CSVDEDRGYTGELFF.

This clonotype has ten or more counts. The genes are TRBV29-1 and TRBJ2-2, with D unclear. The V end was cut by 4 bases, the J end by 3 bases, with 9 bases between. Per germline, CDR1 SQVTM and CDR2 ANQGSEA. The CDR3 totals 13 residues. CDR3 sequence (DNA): TGCAGCGTTGCCCGACGTGACACCGGGGAGCTGTTTTTT. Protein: CSVARRDTGELFF.

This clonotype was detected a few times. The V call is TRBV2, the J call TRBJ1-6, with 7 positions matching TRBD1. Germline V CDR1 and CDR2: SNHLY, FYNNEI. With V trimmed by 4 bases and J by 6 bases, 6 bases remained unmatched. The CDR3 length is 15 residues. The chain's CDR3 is CASSGDRAVNSPLHF. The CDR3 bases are TGTGCCAGCAGTGGCGACAGGGCCGTTAATTCACCCCTCCACTTT. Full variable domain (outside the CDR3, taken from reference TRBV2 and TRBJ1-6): EPEVTQTPSHQVTQMGQEVILRCVPISNHLYFYWYRQILGQKVEFLVSFYNNEISEKSEIFDDQFSVERPDGSNFTLKIRSTKLEDSAMYFCASSGDRAVNSPLHFGNGTRLTVT.

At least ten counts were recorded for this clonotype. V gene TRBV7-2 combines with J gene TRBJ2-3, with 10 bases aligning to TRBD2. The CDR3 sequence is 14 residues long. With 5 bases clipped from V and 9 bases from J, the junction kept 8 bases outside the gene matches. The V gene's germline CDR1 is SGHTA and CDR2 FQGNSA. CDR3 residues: CASSPGLATQTQYF. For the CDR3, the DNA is TGTGCCAGCAGCCCGGGACTAGCGACTCAGACGCAGTATTTT. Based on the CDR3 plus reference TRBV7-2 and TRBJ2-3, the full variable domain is GAGVSQSPSNKVTEKGKDVELRCDPISGHTALYWYRQSLGQGLEFLIYFQGNSAPDKSGLPSDRFSAERTGGSVSTLTIQRTQQEDSAVYLCASSPGLATQTQYFGPGTRLTVL.

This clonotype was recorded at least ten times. CDR3 DNA: TGTGCCAGCAGCTTAAAGGGGTACACTGAAGCTTTCTTT. It is translated as CASSLKGYTEAFF. The rearrangement joins TRBV7-8 to TRBJ1-1; perhaps TRBD1 as D (5 bases). CDR3 size: 13 residues. Per the germline V gene, CDR1 is SGHVS and CDR2 is FQNEAQ. V lost 2 bases and J lost 3, with 7 bases in between.

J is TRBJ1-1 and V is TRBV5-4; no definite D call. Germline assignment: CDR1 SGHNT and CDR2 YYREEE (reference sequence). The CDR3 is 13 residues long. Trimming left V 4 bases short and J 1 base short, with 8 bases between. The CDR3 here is CASSGAPNTEAFF. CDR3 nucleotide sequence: TGTGCCAGCAGCGGCGCGCCGAACACTGAAGCTTTCTTT.

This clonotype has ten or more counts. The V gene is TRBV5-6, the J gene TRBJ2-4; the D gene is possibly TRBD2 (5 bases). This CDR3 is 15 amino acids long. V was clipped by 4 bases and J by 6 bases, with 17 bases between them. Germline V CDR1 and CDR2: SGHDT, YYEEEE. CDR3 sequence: CASSLTGWDRNIQYF. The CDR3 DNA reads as TGTGCCAGCAGCCTGACGGGGTGGGATAGAAACATTCAGTACTTC.

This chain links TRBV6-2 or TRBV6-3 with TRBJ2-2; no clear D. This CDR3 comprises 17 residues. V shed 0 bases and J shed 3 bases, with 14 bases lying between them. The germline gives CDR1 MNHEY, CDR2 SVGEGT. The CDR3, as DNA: TGTGCCAGCAGTTACTCCCCGGGCAGACTTTACACCGGGGAGCTGTTTTTT. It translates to CASSYSPGRLYTGELFF.

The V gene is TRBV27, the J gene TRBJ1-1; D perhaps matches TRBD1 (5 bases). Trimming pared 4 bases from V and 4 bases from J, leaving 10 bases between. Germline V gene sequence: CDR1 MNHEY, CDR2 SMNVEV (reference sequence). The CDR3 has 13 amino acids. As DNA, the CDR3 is TGTGCCAGCAGTTCGGGGCCTATCACTGAAGCTTTCTTT. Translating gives CASSSGPITEAFF.

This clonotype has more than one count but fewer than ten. The CDR3, as DNA: TGTGCCAGCAGCCCACCGGGACTCCGTCTAATTTTGCAGTTCTTC. Protein product: CASSPPGLRLILQFF. V is TRBV7-8 and J is TRBJ2-1, with D perhaps TRBD2 (6 bases). The V end lost 5 bases, the J end lost 12 bases, and 23 bases lay between the germline ends. Germline lookup yields CDR1 SGHVS and CDR2 FQNEAQ. The CDR3 consists of 15 residues.

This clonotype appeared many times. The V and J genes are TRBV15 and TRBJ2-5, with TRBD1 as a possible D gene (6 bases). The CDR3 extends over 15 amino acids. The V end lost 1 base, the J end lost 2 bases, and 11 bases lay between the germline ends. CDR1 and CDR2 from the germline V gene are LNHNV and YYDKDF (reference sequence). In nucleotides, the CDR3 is TGTGCCACCAGCAGAGGATCTGGACAGCAAGAGACCCAGTACTTC. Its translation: CATSRGSGQQETQYF.

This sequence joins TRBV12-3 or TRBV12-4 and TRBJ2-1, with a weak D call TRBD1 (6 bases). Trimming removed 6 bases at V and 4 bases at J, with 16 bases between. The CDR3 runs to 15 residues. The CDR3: CASSHNRDIYNEQFF. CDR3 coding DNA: TGTGCCAGCAGCCACAATAGGGACATATACAATGAGCAGTTCTTC.

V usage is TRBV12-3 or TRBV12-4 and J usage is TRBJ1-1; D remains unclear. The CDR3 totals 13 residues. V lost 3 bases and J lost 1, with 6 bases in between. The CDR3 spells CASSFGKNTEAFF. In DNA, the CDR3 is TGTGCCAGCAGTTTCGGGAAGAACACTGAAGCTTTCTTT.

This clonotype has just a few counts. The CDR3 nucleotides are TGTGCCAGCAGCCCCACGGGGGAGCAAGAGACCCAGTACTTC. Amino acids: CASSPTGEQETQYF. This rearrangement joins TRBV7-3 to TRBJ2-5, with a tentative D call TRBD2 (6 bases). Looked up from germline, CDR1 is SGHTA and CDR2 is FQGTGA. V was trimmed by 5 bases and J by 2 bases, leaving 12 bases between them. The CDR3 has 14 residues. Full variable domain (rest looked up from reference TRBV7-3 and TRBJ2-5): GAGVSQTPSNKVTEKGKYVELRCDPISGHTALYWYRQSLGQGPEFLIYFQGTGAADDSGLPNDRFFAVRPEGSVSTLKIQRTERGDSAVYLCASSPTGEQETQYFGPGTRLLVL.

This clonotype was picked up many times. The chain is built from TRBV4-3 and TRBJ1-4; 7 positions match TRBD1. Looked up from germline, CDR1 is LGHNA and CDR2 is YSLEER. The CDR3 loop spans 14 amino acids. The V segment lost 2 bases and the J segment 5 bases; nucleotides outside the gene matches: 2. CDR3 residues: CASSQWTGNEKLFF. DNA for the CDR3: TGCGCCAGCAGCCAATGGACAGGAAATGAAAAACTGTTTTTT.

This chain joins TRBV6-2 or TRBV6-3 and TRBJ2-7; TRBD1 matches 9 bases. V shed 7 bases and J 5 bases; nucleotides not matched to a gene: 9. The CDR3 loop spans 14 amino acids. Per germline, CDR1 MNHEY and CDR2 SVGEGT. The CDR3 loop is CASISGTGRNEQYF. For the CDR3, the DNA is TGTGCCAGCATTTCCGGGACAGGGAGAAACGAGCAGTACTTC.